One TCR beta chain is described in this entry. No antigen is known for it. It has no much larger one-base neighbor in the sample; base qualities were not kept. The method behind the library was the immunoSEQ multiplex PCR assay. TCRdb obtained this table from immuneACCESS and retained in-frame rearrangements with V and J assigned. These tables miss some clones; where compared with another copy, unresolved V genes account for less than half of the shortfall, and the remainder is unexplained. The sample table lists some 74,000 clones, over 75% of them with a count of one. The ten largest account for more than 5% of the sample. V is cut by 1 base and J by 7 bases, and the space between the germline ends is 19 bases. There are 16 amino acids in the CDR3, from cysteine to phenylalanine inclusive. The entry retains the CDR3 DNA only, 48 bases that are in frame from base 1. Taken from the germline V gene (reference sequence), the CDR1 and CDR2 loops are SEHNR and FQNEAQ.

This sample stems from a study of control samples from healthy donors and cancer patients (dated by TCRdb to between 2020 and 2021). The chain is assembled from TRBV7-9 and TRBJ1-1, with TRBD1 tentatively as D gene (6 bases match). The sequence derives from a woman aged 50 to 60 in good health. The sequencing input was blood. The CDR3 is CASSLGGRGGSGEAFF. At the DNA level, the sequence is TGTGCCAGCAGCTTAGGAGGGAGGGGGGGAAGTGGTGAAGCTTTCTTT.